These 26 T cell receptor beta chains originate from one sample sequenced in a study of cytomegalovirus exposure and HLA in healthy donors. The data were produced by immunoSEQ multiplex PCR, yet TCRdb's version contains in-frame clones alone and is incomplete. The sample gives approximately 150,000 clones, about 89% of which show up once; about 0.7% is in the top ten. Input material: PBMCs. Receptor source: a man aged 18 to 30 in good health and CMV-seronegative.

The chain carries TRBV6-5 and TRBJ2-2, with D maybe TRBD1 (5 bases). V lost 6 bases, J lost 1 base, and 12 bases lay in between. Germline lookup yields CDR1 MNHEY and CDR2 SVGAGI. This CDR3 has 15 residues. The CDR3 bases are TGTGCCAGCAGACCCGTGGGGCGGAACACCGGGGAGCTGTTTTTT. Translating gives CASRPVGRNTGELFF.

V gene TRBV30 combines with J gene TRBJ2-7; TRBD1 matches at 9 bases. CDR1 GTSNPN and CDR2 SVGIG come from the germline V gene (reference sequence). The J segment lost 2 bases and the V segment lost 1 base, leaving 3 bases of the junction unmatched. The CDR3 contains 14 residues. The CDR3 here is CAWSADRGAYEQYF. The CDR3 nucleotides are TGTGCCTGGAGTGCGGACAGGGGAGCCTACGAGCAGTACTTC.

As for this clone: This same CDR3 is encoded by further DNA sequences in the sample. The CDR3: CASSPDSYSNQPQHF. The CDR3 nucleotides read TGTGCCAGCTCACCTGACAGTTATAGCAATCAGCCCCAGCATTTT. The chain carries TRBV18 and TRBJ1-5; TRBD1 might be the D (5 bases). V lost 3 bases, J lost 0 bases, and 9 bases lay in between. The germline gives CDR1 KGHSH, CDR2 LQKENI. This CDR3 is built from 15 residues.

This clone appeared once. The CDR3 is CASSRGATGELFF. The CDR3 DNA is TGTGCCAGCAGCCGGGGGGCCACCGGGGAGCTGTTTTTT. The rearrangement links TRBV27 to TRBJ2-2; D possibly corresponds to TRBD2 (7 bases). V lost 6 bases, J lost 4 bases, and 9 bases lay in between. This CDR3 has 13 residues. Germline values: CDR1 MNHEY, CDR2 SMNVEV (reference sequence).

DNA of the CDR3: TGTGCCAGCAGGGCGGGACAGGGGGCGAGGAAGACCCAGTACTTC. Amino acid sequence: CASRAGQGARKTQYF. The rearrangement uses TRBV6-5 and TRBJ2-5, with 12 bases lining up with TRBD1. Germline V gives CDR1 MNHEY, CDR2 SVGAGI. This CDR3 spans 15 amino acids. Germline trimming cut 6 bases from V and 6 bases from J; bases unmatched to any gene: 8.

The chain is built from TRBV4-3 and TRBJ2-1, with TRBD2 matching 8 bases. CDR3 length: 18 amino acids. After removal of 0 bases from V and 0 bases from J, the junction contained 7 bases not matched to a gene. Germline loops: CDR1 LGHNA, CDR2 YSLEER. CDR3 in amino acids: CASSQDTLAASSYNEQFF. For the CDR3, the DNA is TGCGCCAGCAGCCAAGATACACTAGCGGCTAGCTCCTACAATGAGCAGTTCTTC.

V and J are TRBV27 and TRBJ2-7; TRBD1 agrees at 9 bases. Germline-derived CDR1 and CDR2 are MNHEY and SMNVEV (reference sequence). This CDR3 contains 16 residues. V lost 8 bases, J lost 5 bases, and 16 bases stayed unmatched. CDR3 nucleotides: TGTGCCAGCTCTATTATCGGGGGGACAGGGATCCACGAGCAGTACTTC. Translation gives CASSIIGGTGIHEQYF.

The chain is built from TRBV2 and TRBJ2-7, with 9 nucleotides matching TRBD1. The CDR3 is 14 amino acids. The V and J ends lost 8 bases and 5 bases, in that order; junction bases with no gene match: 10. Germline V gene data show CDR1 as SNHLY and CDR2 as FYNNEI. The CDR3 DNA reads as TGTGCCAGCTATGTGGGACAGGGATTGGACGAGCAGTACTTC. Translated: CASYVGQGLDEQYF.

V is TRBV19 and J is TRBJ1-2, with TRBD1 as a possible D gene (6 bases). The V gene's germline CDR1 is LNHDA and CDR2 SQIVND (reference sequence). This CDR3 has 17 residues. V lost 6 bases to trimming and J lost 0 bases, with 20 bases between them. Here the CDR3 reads CASSRPLGGQPNYGYTF. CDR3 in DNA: TGTGCCAGTAGCAGACCCCTGGGGGGGCAGCCTAACTATGGCTACACCTTC.

The CDR3 reads CASSFPTGGGEKLFF. CDR3 sequence (DNA): TGTGCCAGCAGCTTCCCGACAGGGGGAGGTGAAAAACTGTTTTTT. The V gene is TRBV7-9, the J gene TRBJ1-4; the match to TRBD1 covers 9 bases. The CDR3 runs to 15 residues. CDR1 and CDR2 (germline): SEHNR, FQNEAQ (reference sequence). V lost 3 bases, J lost 7 bases, and 6 bases stayed unmatched.

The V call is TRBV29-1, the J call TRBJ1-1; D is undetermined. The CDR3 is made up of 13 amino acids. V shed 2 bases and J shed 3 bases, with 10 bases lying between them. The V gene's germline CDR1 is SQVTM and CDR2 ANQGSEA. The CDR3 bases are TGCAGCGTTGAATATAACAGAGACACTGAAGCTTTCTTT. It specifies CSVEYNRDTEAFF.

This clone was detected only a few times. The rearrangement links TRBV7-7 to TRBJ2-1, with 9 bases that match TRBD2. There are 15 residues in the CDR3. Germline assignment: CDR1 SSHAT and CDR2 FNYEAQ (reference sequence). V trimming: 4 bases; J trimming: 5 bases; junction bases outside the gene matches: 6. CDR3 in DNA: TGTGCCAGCAGCTGGCGACTAGCGGATCACAATGAGCAGTTCTTC. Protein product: CASSWRLADHNEQFF. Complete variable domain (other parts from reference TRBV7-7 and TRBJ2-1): GAGVSQSPRYKVTKRGQDVTLRCDPISSHATLYWYQQALGQGPEFLTYFNYEAQPDKSGLPSDRFSAERPEGSISTLTIQRTEQRDSAMYRCASSWRLADHNEQFFGPGTRLTVL.

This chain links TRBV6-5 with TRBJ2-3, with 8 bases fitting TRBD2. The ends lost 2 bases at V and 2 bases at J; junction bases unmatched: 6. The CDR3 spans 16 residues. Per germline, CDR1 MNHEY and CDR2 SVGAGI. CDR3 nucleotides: TGTGCCAGCAGTTACCCAATAGCGGGGAACACAGATACGCAGTATTTT. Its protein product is CASSYPIAGNTDTQYF.

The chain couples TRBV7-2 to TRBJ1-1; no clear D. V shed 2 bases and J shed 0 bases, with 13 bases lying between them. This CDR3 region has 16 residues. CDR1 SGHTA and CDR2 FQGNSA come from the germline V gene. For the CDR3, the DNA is TGTGCCAGCAGCTTACGTCCTTCGTCCTTGAACACTGAAGCTTTCTTT. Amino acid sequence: CASSLRPSSLNTEAFF.

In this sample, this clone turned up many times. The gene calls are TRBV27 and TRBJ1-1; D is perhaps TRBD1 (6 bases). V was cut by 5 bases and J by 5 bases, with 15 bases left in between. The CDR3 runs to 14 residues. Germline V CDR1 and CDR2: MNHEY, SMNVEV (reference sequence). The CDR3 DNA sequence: TGTGCCAGCAGTCAAGGACAGTTTAGAACTGAAGCTTTCTTT. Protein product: CASSQGQFRTEAFF.

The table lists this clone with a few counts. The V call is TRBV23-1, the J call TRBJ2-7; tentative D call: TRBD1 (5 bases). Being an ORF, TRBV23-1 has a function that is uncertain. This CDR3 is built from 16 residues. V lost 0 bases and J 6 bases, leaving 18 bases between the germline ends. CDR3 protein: CASSQSPSRVTSEQYV. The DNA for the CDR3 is TGCGCCAGCAGTCAATCTCCGTCCAGGGTAACGTCCGAGCAGTACGTC.

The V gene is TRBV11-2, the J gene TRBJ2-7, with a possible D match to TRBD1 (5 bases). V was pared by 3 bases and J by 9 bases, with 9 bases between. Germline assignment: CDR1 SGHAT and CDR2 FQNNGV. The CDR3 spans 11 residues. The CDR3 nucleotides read TGTGCCAGCAGCTTCGGGCAGGGGCAGTACTTC. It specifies CASSFGQGQYF.

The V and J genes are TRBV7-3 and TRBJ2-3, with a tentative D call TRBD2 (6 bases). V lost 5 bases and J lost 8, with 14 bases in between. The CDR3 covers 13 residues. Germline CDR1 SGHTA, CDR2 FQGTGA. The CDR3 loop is CASSPSVEGTQYF. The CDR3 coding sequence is TGTGCCAGCAGCCCCTCCGTGGAGGGTACGCAGTATTTT.

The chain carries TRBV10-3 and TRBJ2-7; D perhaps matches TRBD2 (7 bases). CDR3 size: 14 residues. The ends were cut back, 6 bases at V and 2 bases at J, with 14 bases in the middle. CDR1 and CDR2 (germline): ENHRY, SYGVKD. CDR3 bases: TGTGCCATCAGGGGGGGGACACGTACCTACGAGCAGTACTTC. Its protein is CAIRGGTRTYEQYF.

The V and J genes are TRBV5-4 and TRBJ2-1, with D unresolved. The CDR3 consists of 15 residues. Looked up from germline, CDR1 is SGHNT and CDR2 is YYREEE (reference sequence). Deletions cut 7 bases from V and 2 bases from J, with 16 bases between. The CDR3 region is CASRREEFPYNEQFF. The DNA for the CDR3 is TGTGCCAGCCGGAGAGAGGAGTTCCCCTACAATGAGCAGTTCTTC.

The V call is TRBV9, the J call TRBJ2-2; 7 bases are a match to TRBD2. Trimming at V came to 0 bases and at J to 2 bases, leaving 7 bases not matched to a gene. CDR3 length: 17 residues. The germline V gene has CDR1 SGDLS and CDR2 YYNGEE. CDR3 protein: CASSVGAGRTNTGELFF. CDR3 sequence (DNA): TGTGCCAGCAGCGTAGGAGCGGGGAGAACTAACACCGGGGAGCTGTTTTTT.

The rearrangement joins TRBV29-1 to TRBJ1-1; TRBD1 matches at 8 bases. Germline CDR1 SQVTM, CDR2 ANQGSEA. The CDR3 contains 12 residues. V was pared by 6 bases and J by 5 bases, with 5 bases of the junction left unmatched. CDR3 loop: CSVVTGGTEAFF. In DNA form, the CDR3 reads TGCAGCGTGGTAACAGGGGGGACTGAAGCTTTCTTT.

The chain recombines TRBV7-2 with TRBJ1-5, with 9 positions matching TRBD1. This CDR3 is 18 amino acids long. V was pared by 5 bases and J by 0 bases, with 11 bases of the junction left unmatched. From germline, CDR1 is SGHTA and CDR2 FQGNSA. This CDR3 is CASSIRGPGQGSNQPQHF. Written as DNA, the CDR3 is TGTGCCAGCAGCATCAGAGGCCCGGGACAGGGTAGCAATCAGCCCCAGCATTTT.

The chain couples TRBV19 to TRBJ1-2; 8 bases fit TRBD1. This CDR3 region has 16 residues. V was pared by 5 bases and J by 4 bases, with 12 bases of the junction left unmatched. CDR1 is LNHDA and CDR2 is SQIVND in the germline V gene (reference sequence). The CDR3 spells CASSAYLTGAIYGYTF. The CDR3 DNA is TGTGCCAGTAGTGCTTACTTGACAGGGGCAATCTATGGCTACACCTTC.

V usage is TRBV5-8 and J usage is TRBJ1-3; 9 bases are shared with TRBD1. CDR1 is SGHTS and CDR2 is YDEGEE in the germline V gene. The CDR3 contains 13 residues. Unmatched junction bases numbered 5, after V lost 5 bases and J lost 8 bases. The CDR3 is CASRIQGADTIYF. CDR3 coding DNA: TGTGCCAGCAGGATACAGGGGGCAGACACCATATATTTT.

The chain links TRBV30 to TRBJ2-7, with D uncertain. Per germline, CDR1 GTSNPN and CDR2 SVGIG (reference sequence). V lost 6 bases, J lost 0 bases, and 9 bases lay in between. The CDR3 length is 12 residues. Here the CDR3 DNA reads TGTGCCTGCTCCAAGAGCTCCTACGAGCAGTACTTC. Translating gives CACSKSSYEQYF. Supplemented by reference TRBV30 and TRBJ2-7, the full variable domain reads SQTIHQWPATLVQPVGSPLSLECTVEGTSNPNLYWYRQAAGRGLQLLFYSVGIGQISSEVPQNLSASRPQDRQFILSSKKLLLSDSGFYLCACSKSSYEQYFGPGTRLTVT.